This entry features one T cell receptor beta chain sequence. In germline, CDR1 is MDHEN, CDR2 SYDVKM. Trimming cost V 4 bases and J 5 bases, with 24 bases left between them. The length of the CDR3 is 18 residues. Recruits, aged about 18 to 100 years, lived in 20 to 30 US areas. As processed by the authors: The authors estimated nucleated cell counts from reference gene primer amplification. Produced via immunoSEQ multiplex PCR; TCRdb's table is partial and in-frame only. The DNA was the basis for D and trimming; V, J and clone size are from that table. The sample contains under 350,000 clones, around 86% of which appear only once. The data were taken from a study of blood T cell repertoires in COVID-19. At the level of the study: From the United States, Italy and Spain came samples of acute and convalescent COVID-19. The cDNA or gDNA used as material had been derived from T cells, B-cell-depleted T cells, or PBMCs.

The origin of this receptor is a woman in her thirties or forties with acute COVID-19. V usage is TRBV28 and J usage is TRBJ2-1; D might be TRBD2 (5 bases). Sequencing was performed on PBMCs or T cells enriched from blood (not recorded which). CDR3 DNA: TGTGCCAGCAGTTACTCCCTCATGGGCGGGCCCCAAAACAATGAGCAGTTCTTC. Translated: CASSYSLMGGPQNNEQFF. Using reference TRBV28 and TRBJ2-1 for the parts outside the CDR3, the full variable domain is DVKVTQSSRYLVKRTGEKVFLECVQDMDHENMFWYRQDPGLGLRLIYFSYDVKMKEKGDIPEGYSVSREKKERFSLILESASTNQTSMYLCASSYSLMGGPQNNEQFFGPGTRLTVL.